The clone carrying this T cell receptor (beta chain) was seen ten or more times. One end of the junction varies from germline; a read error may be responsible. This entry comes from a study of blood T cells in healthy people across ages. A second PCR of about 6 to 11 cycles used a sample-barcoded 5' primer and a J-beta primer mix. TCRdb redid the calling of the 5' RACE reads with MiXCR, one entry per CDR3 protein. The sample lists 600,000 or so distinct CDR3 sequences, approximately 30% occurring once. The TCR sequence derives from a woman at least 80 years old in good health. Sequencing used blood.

CDR3 in DNA: TGTGCTAGCAGCTTAAGTGGGACAGGGGTTAATGAGCAGTTCTTC. Encoded protein: CASSLSGTGVNEQFF. The genes are TRBV7-7 and TRBJ2-1; 10 bases fit TRBD1. In germline, CDR1 is SSHAT, CDR2 FNYEAQ (reference sequence). This CDR3 has 15 residues.